There are many counts of the clone carrying this T cell receptor (beta chain). As yet, its antigen is unknown. Axillary draining lymph nodes of breast cancer patients supplied the node samples. The data originate from a study of breast tumors, draining lymph nodes, adjacent tissues. Whole-study findings and limits: The data were judged consistent with most tumor T cells coming from lymph node and expanding in tumor. Luminal-like breast cancer showed significantly greater tumor-nontumor repertoire similarity than basal-like breast cancer did. Compared with lymph nodes, tumors were less diverse; compared with nontumor tissue, more.

The CDR3 has 14 amino acids. The ends lost 0 bases at V and 2 bases at J; junction bases unmatched: 1. CDR1 is DFQATT, CDR2 SNEGSKA, per germline (reference sequence). TCRdb re-analysed the multiplex PCR reads in MiXCR, keeping a single row per CDR3 protein. The table lists 150,000 to 200,000 distinct CDR3 sequences, approximately 33% of them singletons. The V gene is TRBV20-1, the J gene TRBJ1-5, with 7 bases fitting TRBD1. The specimen was axillary lymph node tissue. The receptor comes from a female donor with breast cancer. Some clones in this sample may be carry-over from other donors' samples. In nucleotides, the CDR3 is TGCAGTGCTAGAGAGACAGGGCGCAATCAGCCCCAGCATTTT. Translation gives CSARETGRNQPQHF.